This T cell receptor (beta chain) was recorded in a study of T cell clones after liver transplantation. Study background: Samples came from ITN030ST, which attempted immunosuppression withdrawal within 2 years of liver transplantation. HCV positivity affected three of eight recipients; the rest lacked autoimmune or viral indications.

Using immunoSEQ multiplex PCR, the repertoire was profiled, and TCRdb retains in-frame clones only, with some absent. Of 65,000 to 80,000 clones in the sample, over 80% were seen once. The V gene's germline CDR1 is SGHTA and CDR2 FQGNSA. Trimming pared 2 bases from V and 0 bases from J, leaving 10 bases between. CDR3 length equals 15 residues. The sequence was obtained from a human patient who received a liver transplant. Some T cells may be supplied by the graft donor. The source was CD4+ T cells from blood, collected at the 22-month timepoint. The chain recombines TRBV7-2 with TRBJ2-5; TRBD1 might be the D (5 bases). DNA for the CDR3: TGTGCCAGCAGCTTACTGCCAGGGTACCAAGAGACCCAGTACTTC. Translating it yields CASSLLPGYQETQYF.